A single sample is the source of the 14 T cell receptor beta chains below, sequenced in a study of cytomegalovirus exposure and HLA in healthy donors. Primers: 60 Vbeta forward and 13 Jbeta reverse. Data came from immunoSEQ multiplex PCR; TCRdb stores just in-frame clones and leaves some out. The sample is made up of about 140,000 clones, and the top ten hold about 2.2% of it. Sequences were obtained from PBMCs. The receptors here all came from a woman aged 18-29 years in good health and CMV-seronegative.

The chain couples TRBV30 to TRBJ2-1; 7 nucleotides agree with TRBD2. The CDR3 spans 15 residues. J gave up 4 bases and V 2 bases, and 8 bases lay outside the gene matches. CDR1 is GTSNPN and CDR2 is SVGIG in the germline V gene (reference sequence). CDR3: CAWSRSGISYNEQFF. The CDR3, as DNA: TGTGCCTGGAGTAGGAGCGGGATCTCTTACAATGAGCAGTTCTTC.

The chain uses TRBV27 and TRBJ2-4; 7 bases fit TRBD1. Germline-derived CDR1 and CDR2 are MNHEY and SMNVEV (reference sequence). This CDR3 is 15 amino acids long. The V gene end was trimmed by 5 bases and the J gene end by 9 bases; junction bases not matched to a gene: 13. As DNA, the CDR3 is TGTGCCAGCAGTCCTAGGCTGGGGGCAGGGGGCATTCAGTACTTC. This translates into CASSPRLGAGGIQYF.

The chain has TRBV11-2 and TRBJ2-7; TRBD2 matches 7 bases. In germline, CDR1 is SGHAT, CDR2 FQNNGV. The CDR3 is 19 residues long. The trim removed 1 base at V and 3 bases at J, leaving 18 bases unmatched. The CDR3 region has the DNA TGTGCCAGCAGCTTAGCTTCGGTTGGCGGGGACTACGCCTTCTACGAGCAGTACGTC. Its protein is CASSLASVGGDYAFYEQYV.

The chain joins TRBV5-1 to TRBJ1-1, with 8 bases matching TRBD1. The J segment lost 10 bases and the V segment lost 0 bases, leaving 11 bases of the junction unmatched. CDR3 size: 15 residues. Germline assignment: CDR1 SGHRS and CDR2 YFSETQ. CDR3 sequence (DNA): TGCGCCAGCAGCTTGGAAGGCGGACAGGGTACGAGAGCTTTCTTT. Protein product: CASSLEGGQGTRAFF.

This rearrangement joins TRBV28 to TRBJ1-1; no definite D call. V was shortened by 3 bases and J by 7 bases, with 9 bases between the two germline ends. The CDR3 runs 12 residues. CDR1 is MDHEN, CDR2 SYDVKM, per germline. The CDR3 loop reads CASSLSGIEAFF. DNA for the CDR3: TGTGCCAGCAGTTTGTCCGGTATTGAAGCTTTCTTT.

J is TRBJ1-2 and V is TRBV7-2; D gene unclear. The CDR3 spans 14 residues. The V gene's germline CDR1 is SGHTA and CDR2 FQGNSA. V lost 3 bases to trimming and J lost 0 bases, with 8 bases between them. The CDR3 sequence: CASSLGVPNYGYTF. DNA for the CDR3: TGTGCCAGCAGCTTGGGCGTACCTAACTATGGCTACACCTTC. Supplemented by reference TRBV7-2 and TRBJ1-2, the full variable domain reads GAGVSQSPSNKVTEKGKDVELRCDPISGHTALYWYRQSLGQGLEFLIYFQGNSAPDKSGLPSDRFSAERTGGSVSTLTIQRTQQEDSAVYLCASSLGVPNYGYTFGSGTRLTVV.

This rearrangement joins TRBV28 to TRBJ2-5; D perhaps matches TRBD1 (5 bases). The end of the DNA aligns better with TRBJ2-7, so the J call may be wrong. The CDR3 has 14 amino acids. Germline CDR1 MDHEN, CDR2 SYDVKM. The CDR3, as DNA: TGTGCCAGCAGCATCCCCGTTGGGGCCCGCGAGCAGTACTTC. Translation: CASSIPVGAREQYF.

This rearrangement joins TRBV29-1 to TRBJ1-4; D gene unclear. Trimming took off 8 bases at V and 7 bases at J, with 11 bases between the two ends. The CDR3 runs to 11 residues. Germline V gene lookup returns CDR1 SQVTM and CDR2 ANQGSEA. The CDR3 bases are TGCAGCTCGTGGGCCGGTGAAAAACTGTTTTTT. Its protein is CSSWAGEKLFF.

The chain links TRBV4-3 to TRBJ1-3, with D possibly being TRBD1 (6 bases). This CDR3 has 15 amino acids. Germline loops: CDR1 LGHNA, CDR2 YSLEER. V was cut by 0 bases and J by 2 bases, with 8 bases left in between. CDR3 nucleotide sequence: TGCGCCAGCAGCCAAGATTGGACAGCTGGAAACACCATATATTTT. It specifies CASSQDWTAGNTIYF.

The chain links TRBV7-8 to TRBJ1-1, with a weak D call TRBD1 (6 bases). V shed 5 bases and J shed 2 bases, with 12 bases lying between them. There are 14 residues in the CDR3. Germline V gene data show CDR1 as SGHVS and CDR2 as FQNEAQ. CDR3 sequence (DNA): TGTGCCAGCAGCGTTACAGGGCCCAACACTGAAGCTTTCTTT. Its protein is CASSVTGPNTEAFF.

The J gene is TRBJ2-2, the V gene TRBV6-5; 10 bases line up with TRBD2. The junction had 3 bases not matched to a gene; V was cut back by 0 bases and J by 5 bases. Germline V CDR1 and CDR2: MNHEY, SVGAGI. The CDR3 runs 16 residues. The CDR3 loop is CASSYSTSGPTGELFF. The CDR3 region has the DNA TGTGCCAGCAGTTACTCGACTAGCGGGCCGACCGGGGAGCTGTTTTTT.

The chain's CDR3 is CSVEVPGTGELFF. In nucleotides, the CDR3 is TGCAGCGTTGAAGTTCCGGGCACCGGGGAGCTGTTTTTT. The genes are TRBV29-1 and TRBJ2-2; D not certain. This CDR3 contains 13 residues. Germline V gene data show CDR1 as SQVTM and CDR2 as ANQGSEA. V dropped 1 base and J dropped 4 bases, with 7 bases sitting between them.

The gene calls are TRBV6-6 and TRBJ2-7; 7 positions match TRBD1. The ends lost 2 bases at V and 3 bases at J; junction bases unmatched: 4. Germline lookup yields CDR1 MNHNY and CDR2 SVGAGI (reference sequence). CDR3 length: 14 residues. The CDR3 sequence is CASSYTRDSYEQYF. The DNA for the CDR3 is TGTGCCAGCAGTTACACCCGGGACAGCTACGAGCAGTACTTC.

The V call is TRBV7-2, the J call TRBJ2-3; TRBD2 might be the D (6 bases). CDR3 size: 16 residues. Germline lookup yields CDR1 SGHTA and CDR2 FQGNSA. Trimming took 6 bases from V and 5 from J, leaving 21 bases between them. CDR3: CASRLNPRGAGDTQYF. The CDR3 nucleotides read TGTGCCAGCAGACTAAACCCGCGGGGAGCTGGAGATACGCAGTATTTT.